Below are 3 T cell receptor beta chains sequenced from a single sample in a study of immune characterization of retroperitoneal liposarcoma. MiXCR, run by TCRdb on the PCR reads, gives a single entry per CDR3 protein. The sample contains fewer than 3,000 distinct CDR3 sequences, around 45% of which appear only once. The sample consisted of tumor tissue. The receptors come from a male donor with retroperitoneal liposarcoma.

The J gene is TRBJ2-1, the V gene TRBV7-6, with D uncertain. The V end was cut by 2 bases, the J end by 5 bases, with 7 bases between. Per the germline V gene, CDR1 is SGHVS and CDR2 is FNYEAQ. CDR3 size: 13 residues. CDR3 sequence reads: CASSLLVDNEQFF. CDR3 nucleotide sequence: TGTGCCAGCAGCTTATTGGTCGACAATGAGCAGTTCTTC. Based on the CDR3 plus reference TRBV7-6 and TRBJ2-1, the full variable domain is GAGVSQSPRYKVTKRGQDVALRCDPISGHVSLYWYRQALGQGPEFLTYFNYEAQQDKSGLPNDRFSAERPEGSISTLTIQRTEQRDSAMYRCASSLLVDNEQFFGPGTRLTVL.

V is TRBV6-1 and J is TRBJ2-1; 10 nucleotides match TRBD1. Germline loops: CDR1 MNHNS, CDR2 SASEGT. With 6 bases clipped from V and 7 bases from J, the junction kept 3 bases outside the gene matches. CDR3 length equals 13 residues. CDR3 amino acids: CASSGTGENEQFF. CDR3 sequence (DNA): TGTGCCAGCAGCGGGACAGGGGAGAATGAGCAGTTCTTC.

The rearrangement links TRBV6-6 to TRBJ1-5; 7 bases line up with TRBD1. The CDR3 loop spans 16 amino acids. Looked up from germline, CDR1 is MNHNY and CDR2 is SVGAGI (reference sequence). Trimming at V came to 7 bases and at J to 5 bases, leaving 14 bases not matched to a gene. CDR3 protein: CASIARRWQGDQPQHF. The CDR3 DNA follows: TGTGCCAGCATTGCTCGAAGGTGGCAGGGGGATCAGCCCCAGCATTTT.